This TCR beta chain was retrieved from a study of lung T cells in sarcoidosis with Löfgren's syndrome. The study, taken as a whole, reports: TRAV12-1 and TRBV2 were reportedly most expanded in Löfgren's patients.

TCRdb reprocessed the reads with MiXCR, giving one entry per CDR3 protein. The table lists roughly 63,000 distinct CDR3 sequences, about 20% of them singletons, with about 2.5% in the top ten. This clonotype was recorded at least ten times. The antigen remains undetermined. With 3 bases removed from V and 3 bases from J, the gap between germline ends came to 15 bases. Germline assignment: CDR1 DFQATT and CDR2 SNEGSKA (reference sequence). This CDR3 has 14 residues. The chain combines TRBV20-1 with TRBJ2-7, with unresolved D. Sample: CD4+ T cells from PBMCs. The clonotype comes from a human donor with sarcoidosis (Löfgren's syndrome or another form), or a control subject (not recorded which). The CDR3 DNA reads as TGCAGTGCTAGTATCCCTAGAGGCAACTACGAGCAGTACTTC. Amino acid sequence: CSASIPRGNYEQYF.